Included here is one TCR beta chain sequence, with context. The antigen is not known. V shed 2 bases, J shed 5 bases, and the junction held 9 bases outside the gene matches. Looked up from germline, CDR1 is SGHTA and CDR2 is FQGNSA. This CDR3 region has 16 residues. The sample belongs to a study of cytomegalovirus exposure and HLA in healthy donors. Findings of the study overall: Researchers catalogued about 160 TCR beta chains as cytomegalovirus-associated.

Repertoires were generated with immunoSEQ multiplex PCR, while TCRdb's copy carries only in-frame clones and drops some. The sample has some 50,000 clones, over 85% seen once; the top ten hold 5.8%. This TCR came from a woman younger than 30 in good health and CMV-seronegative. Sequenced input: PBMCs. The chain couples TRBV7-2 to TRBJ2-5; 9 bases align to TRBD2. The CDR3 sequence: CASSLLVAGAAETQYF. DNA of the CDR3: TGTGCCAGCAGCTTATTGGTAGCGGGGGCAGCGGAGACCCAGTACTTC.